A selection of T cell receptor beta chains follows, all from one sample in a study of identical twins. TCRdb reprocessed the 5' RACE reads with MiXCR, giving one entry per CDR3 protein. The sample contains about 570,000 distinct CDR3 sequences, nearly 10% of which appear only once. The sample was also linked to a second study, of yellow fever vaccine responses in identical twins.

Sequencing was done on a sample of PBMCs. The receptors here all came from a woman between 18 and 30 years old in good health. The conserved cysteine and the conserved F or W are not part of the CDR3 here. D genes are given only for firm matches.

>TRBV4-2|TRBJ2-7|.
ASSQGSSEQY
>TRBV7-2|TRBJ1-5|TRBD1
ASSLVQGGVPQH
>TRBV7-8|TRBJ2-5|TRBD2
ASSLGGGRGGSETQY
>TRBV25-1|TRBJ1-4|.
ASSAPGPGGEKLF
>TRBV11-2|TRBJ2-7|TRBD1
ASSFNRGRYEQY
>TRBV20-1|TRBJ2-7|.
SARSTQDPNEQY
>TRBV5-1|TRBJ2-3|TRBD1
ASSFRGISTDTQY
>TRBV5-4|TRBJ2-2|TRBD2
ASSLVAGRAGTGELF
>TRBV4-1|TRBJ2-7|.
ASSQIGGNEQY
>TRBV24-1|TRBJ2-3|.
ATSPLSSPDTQY
>TRBV20-1|TRBJ2-5|.
SARGGRGSVGTQETQY
>TRBV29-1|TRBJ2-1|TRBD1
SGRDRGSTRLAGNEQF
>TRBV20-1|TRBJ2-2|.
SATQTDLTGELF